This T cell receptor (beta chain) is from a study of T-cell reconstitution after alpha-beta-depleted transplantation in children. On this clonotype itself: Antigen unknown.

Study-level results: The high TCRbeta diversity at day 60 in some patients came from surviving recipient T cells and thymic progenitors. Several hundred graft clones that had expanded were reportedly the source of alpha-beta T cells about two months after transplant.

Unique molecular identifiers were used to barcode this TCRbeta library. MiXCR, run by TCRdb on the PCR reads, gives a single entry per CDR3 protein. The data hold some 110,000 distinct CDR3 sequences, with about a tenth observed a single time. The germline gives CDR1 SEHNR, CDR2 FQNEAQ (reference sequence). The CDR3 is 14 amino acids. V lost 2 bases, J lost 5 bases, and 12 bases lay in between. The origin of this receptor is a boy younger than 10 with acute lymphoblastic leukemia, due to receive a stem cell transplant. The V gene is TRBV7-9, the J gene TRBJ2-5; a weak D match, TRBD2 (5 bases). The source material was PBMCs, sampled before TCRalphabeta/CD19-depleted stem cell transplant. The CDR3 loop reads CASSLPLVFETQYF. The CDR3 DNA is TGTGCCAGCAGCTTACCACTAGTTTTCGAGACCCAGTACTTC.